This entry concerns a single T cell receptor (beta chain). Its antigen is unidentified. The record originates from a study of T cells and Merkel cell carcinoma outcomes. Here immunoSEQ multiplex PCR was the method, and the copy in TCRdb shows in-frame clones only, minus some. This table has over 7,500 clones, under 90% appearing once. The study, taken as a whole, reports: Reportedly, T-cell repertoire with density predicts Merkel cell carcinoma outcomes.

The origin of this receptor is a human donor with Merkel cell carcinoma. The specimen sequenced was tumor tissue from Merkel cell carcinoma.

CDR3 sequence reads: CASSSGYWGDTQYF. CDR3 coding DNA: TGTGCCAGCAGTTCCGGGTACTGGGGAGATACGCAGTATTTT. The chain joins TRBV27 to TRBJ2-3, with D hard to call. Germline CDR1 and CDR2: MNHEY and SMNVEV (reference sequence). The CDR3 is 14 amino acids. V was trimmed by 4 bases and J by 5 bases, leaving 13 bases between them.